A single sample is the source of the 8 T cell receptor beta chains below, sequenced in a study of cytomegalovirus exposure and HLA in healthy donors. The study ran its PCR with 60 Vbeta and 13 Jbeta primers. Sequencing was performed with immunoSEQ multiplex PCR; in TCRdb, only in-frame clones are kept and a portion is missing. The data contain 150,000 to 170,000 clones, about 80% of them seen just once; the ten biggest clones take up roughly 13%. The sequenced sample consisted of PBMCs. Source of these receptors: a man aged 30 to 45 in good health and CMV-seropositive.

This sequence joins TRBV19 and TRBJ1-2, with TRBD1 as a possible D gene (5 bases). This CDR3 is 15 amino acids long. Trimming stripped 7 bases from V and 4 bases from J, with 19 bases between. Germline V CDR1 and CDR2: LNHDA, SQIVND (reference sequence). The DNA for the CDR3 is TGTGCCAGTATTCCAGTATCGGGGGAGATCTATGGCTACACCTTC. As protein: CASIPVSGEIYGYTF.

Points on this clone: In the same sample, other DNA sequences code for this CDR3. V is TRBV7-6 and J is TRBJ2-7; D may be TRBD1 (6 bases). The CDR3 has 13 residues. With 5 bases removed from V and 3 bases from J, the gap between germline ends came to 11 bases. CDR1 SGHVS and CDR2 FNYEAQ come from the germline V gene. CDR3 bases: TGTGCCAGCAGCCCAGGGGCCTACTACGAGCAGTACTTC. The encoded protein is CASSPGAYYEQYF. The entire variable domain, with the rest obtained from reference TRBV7-6 and TRBJ2-7, is as follows: GAGVSQSPRYKVTKRGQDVALRCDPISGHVSLYWYRQALGQGPEFLTYFNYEAQQDKSGLPNDRFSAERPEGSISTLTIQRTEQRDSAMYRCASSPGAYYEQYFGPGTRLTVT.

The V call is TRBV7-8, the J call TRBJ2-1, with 14 bases identical to TRBD2. V lost 6 bases, J lost 9 bases, and 10 bases stayed unmatched. CDR3 size: 16 residues. The germline V gene has CDR1 SGHVS and CDR2 FQNEAQ. CDR3 DNA: TGTGCCAGCAGTGTAGTTGAGACTAGCGGGAGGGGTGAGCAGTTCTTC. Translating gives CASSVVETSGRGEQFF.

The chain uses TRBV5-1 and TRBJ2-7; 8 bases line up with TRBD1. The CDR3 consists of 14 residues. The J segment lost 4 bases and the V segment lost 4 bases, leaving 7 bases of the junction unmatched. The V gene's germline CDR1 is SGHRS and CDR2 YFSETQ. The CDR3 DNA reads TGCGCCAGCAGCGTGGGACAGGAAGCGTACGAGCAGTACTTC. Its translation: CASSVGQEAYEQYF. Full variable domain (rest looked up from reference TRBV5-1 and TRBJ2-7): KAGVTQTPRYLIKTRGQQVTLSCSPISGHRSVSWYQQTPGQGLQFLFEYFSETQRNKGNFPGRFSGRQFSNSRSEMNVSTLELGDSALYLCASSVGQEAYEQYFGPGTRLTVT.

This clone appeared once. The chain employs TRBV6-5 and TRBJ2-2, with TRBD1 identical over 8 bases. The CDR3 spans 15 residues. Germline CDR1 is MNHEY and CDR2 is SVGAGI. The V and J ends lost 2 bases and 6 bases, in that order; junction bases with no gene match: 5. The CDR3 sequence: CASSYGRGQAGELFF. CDR3 DNA: TGTGCCAGCAGTTACGGCAGGGGGCAGGCCGGGGAGCTGTTTTTT.

V is TRBV7-2 and J is TRBJ2-5, with a possible D match to TRBD1 (6 bases). CDR1 is SGHTA, CDR2 FQGNSA, per germline. CDR3 size: 14 residues. Trimming removed 1 base from V and 5 bases from J, with 11 bases in between. This chain's CDR3 is CASSLGRGGETQYF. The CDR3 DNA sequence: TGTGCCAGCAGCTTAGGCAGGGGTGGGGAGACCCAGTACTTC.

This clone was found a few times. The CDR3, as DNA: TGTGCCAGCAGTAAATCGTCAGGCCGTGGTGGCTACACCTTC. Residues: CASSKSSGRGGYTF. The chain links TRBV6-6 to TRBJ1-2; no clear D. V was trimmed by 5 bases and J by 7 bases, leaving 17 bases between them. This CDR3 region has 14 residues. The germline V gene has CDR1 MNHNY and CDR2 SVGAGI (reference sequence).

This rearrangement joins TRBV11-1 to TRBJ2-5, with D uncertain. The V and J ends lost 0 bases and 1 base respectively, with 6 bases between them. Germline CDR1 is SGHAT and CDR2 is FQDESV (reference sequence). The CDR3 loop spans 14 amino acids. CDR3 region: CASSLAAVQETQYF. DNA of the CDR3: TGTGCCAGCAGCTTAGCGGCAGTCCAAGAGACCCAGTACTTC.